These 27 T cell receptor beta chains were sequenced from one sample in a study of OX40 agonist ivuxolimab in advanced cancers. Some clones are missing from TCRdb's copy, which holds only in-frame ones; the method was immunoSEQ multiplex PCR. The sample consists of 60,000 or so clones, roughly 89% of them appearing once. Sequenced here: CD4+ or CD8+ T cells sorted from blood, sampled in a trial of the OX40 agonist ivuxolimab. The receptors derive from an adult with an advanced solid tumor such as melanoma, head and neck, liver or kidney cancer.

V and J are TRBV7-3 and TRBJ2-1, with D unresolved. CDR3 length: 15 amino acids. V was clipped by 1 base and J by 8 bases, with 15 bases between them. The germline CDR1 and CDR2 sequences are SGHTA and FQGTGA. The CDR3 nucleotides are TGTGCCAGCAGCTTAAGGCCGGAGTCTAGAGATGAGCAGTTCTTC. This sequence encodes CASSLRPESRDEQFF.

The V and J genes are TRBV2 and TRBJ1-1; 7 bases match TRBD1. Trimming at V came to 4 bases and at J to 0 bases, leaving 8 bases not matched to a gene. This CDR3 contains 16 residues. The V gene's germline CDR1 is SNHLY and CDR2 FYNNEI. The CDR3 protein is CASSAPRDSMNTEAFF. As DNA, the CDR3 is TGTGCCAGCAGTGCCCCCCGGGACAGTATGAACACTGAAGCTTTCTTT.

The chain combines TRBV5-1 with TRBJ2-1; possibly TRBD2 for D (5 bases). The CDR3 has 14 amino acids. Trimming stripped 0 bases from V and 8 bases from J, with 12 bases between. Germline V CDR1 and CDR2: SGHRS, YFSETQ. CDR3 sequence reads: CASSLGRVGDEQFF. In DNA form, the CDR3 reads TGCGCCAGCAGCTTGGGACGAGTCGGGGATGAGCAGTTCTTC.

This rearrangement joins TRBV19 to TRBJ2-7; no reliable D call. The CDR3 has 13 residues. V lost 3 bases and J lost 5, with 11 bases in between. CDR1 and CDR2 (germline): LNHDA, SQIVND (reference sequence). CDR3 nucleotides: TGTGCCAGTAGTATGGTCCTCCTGAACGAGCAGTACTTC. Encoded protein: CASSMVLLNEQYF.

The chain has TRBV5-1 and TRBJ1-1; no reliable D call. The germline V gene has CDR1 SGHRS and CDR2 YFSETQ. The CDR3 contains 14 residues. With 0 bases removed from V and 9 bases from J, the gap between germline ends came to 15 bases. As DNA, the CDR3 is TGCGCCAGCAGCTTGGAGGGCCGGACCGAAAAAGCTTTCTTT. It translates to CASSLEGRTEKAFF.

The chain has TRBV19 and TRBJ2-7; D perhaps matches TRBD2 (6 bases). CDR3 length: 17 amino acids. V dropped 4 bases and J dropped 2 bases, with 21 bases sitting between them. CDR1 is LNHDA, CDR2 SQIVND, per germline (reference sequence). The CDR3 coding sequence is TGTGCCAGTAGTAGATCTCCAGGACTAATTACTACCTACGAGCAGTACTTC. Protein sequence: CASSRSPGLITTYEQYF.

CDR3 residues: CASSTSTDTQYF. CDR3 nucleotide sequence: TGTGCCAGCAGCACCTCTACAGATACGCAGTATTTT. V gene TRBV7-2 combines with J gene TRBJ2-3; D remains ambiguous. Germline V gene lookup returns CDR1 SGHTA and CDR2 FQGNSA. The V end lost 5 bases, the J end lost 3 bases, and 6 bases lay between the germline ends. The CDR3 consists of 12 residues.

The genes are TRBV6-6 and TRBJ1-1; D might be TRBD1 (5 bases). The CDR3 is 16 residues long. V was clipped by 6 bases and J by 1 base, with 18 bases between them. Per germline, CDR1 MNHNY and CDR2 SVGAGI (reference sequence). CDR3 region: CASRHSGDWGNTEAFF. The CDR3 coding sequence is TGTGCCAGCAGACATAGCGGGGACTGGGGGAACACTGAAGCTTTCTTT.

CDR3 nucleotides: TGTGCCAGCAGCACCCGGACAGGGGGAAACGAGCAGTACTTC. Protein sequence: CASSTRTGGNEQYF. The chain links TRBV9 to TRBJ2-7; TRBD1 aligns across 10 bases. With 4 bases clipped from V and 5 bases from J, the junction kept 6 bases outside the gene matches. The CDR3 has 14 amino acids. Germline V gene sequence: CDR1 SGDLS, CDR2 YYNGEE.

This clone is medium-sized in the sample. CDR3 residues: CASPRGQGEAFF. As DNA, the CDR3 is TGTGCCAGCCCCAGGGGGCAAGGTGAAGCTTTCTTT. This chain joins TRBV2 and TRBJ1-1; 8 positions match TRBD1. V was clipped by 8 bases and J by 7 bases; unmatched bases: 6. Germline CDR1 reads SNHLY; CDR2 reads FYNNEI. The CDR3 has 12 amino acids.

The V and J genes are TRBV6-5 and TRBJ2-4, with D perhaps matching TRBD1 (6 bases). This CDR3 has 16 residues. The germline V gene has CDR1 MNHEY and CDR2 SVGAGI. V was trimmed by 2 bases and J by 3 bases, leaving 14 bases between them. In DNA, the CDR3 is TGTGCCAGCAGTTACACAGGGTCCAAGGGCAAAAACATTCAGTACTTC. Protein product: CASSYTGSKGKNIQYF.

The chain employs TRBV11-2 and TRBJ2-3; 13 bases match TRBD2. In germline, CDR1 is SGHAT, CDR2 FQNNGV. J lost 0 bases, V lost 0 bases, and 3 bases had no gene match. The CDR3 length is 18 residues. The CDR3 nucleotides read TGTGCCAGCAGCTTAGAACTAGCGGGGGGGCCAAGCACAGATACGCAGTATTTT. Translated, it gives CASSLELAGGPSTDTQYF.

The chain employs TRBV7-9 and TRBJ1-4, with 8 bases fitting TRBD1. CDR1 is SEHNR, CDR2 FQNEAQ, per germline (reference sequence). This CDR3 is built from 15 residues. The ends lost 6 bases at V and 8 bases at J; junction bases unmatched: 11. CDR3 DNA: TGTGCCAGCAGTCTGCTCACAGGGGGGAAGGAAAAACTGTTTTTT. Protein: CASSLLTGGKEKLFF.

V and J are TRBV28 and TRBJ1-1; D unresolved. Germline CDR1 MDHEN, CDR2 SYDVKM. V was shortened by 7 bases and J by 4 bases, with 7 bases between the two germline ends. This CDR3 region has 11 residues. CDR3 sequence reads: CASIVGTEAFF. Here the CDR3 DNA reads TGTGCCAGCATAGTTGGCACTGAAGCTTTCTTT.

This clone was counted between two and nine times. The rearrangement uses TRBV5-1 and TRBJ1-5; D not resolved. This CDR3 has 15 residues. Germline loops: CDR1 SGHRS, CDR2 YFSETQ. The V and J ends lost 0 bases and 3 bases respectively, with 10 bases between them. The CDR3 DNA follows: TGCGCCAGCAGCTTGGGAGGTGATCCCAATCAGCCCCAGCATTTT. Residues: CASSLGGDPNQPQHF.

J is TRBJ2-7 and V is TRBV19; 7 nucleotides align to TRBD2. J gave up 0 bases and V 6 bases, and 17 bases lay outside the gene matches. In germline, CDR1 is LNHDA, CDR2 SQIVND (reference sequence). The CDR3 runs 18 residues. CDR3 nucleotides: TGTGCCAGTAGCCCTATCATAAATCTAGCGGAGAGCTCCTACGAGCAGTACTTC. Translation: CASSPIINLAESSYEQYF.

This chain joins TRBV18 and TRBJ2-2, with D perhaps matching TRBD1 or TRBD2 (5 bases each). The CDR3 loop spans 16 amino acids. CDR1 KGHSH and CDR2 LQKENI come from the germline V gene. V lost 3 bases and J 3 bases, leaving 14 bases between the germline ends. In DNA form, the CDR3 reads TGTGCCAGCTCACCCCTGTCCGGGGCGGACACCGGGGAGCTGTTTTTT. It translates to CASSPLSGADTGELFF.

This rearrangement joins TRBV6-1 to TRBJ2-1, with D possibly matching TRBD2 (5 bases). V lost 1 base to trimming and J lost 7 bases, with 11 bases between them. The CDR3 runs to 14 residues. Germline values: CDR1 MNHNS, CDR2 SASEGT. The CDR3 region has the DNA TGTGCCAGCAGTGAAGGGATTCGAGGGAATGAGCAGTTCTTC. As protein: CASSEGIRGNEQFF.

The chain's CDR3 is CASSLGNTEAFF. For the CDR3, the DNA is TGTGCCAGCAGTTTGGGAAACACTGAAGCTTTCTTT. J is TRBJ1-1 and V is TRBV27; D uncertain. Trimming left V 3 bases short and J 2 bases short, with 4 bases between. The CDR3 totals 12 residues. The germline CDR1 and CDR2 sequences are MNHEY and SMNVEV (reference sequence).

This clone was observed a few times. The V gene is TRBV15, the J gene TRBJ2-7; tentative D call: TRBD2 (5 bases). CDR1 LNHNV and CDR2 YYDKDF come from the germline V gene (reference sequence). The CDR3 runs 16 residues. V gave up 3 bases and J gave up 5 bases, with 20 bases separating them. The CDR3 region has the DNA TGTGCCACCAGCAGGGAATGGACTGACCCTTCCCACGAGCAGTACTTC. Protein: CATSREWTDPSHEQYF.

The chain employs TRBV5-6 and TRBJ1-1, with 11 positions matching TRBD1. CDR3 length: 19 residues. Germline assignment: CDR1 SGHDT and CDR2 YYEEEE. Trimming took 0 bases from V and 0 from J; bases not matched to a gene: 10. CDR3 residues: CASSLAAGTGGLLNTEAFF. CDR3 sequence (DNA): TGTGCCAGCAGCTTGGCTGCGGGGACAGGGGGATTATTGAACACTGAAGCTTTCTTT. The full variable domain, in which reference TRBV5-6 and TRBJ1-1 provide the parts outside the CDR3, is DAGVTQSPTHLIKTRGQQVTLRCSPKSGHDTVSWYQQALGQGPQFIFQYYEEEERQRGNFPDRFSGHQFPNYSSELNVNALLLGDSALYLCASSLAAGTGGLLNTEAFFGQGTRLTVV.

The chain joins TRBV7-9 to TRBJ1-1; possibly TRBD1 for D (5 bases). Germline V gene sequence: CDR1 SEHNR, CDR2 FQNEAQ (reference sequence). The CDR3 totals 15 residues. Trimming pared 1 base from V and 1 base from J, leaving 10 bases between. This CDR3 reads CASSLVGRKNTEAFF. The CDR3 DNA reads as TGTGCCAGCAGCTTAGTGGGACGGAAGAACACTGAAGCTTTCTTT.

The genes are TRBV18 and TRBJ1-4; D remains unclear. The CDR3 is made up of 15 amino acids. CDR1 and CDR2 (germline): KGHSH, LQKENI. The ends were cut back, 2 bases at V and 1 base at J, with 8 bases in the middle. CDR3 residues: CASSPVVETNEKLFF. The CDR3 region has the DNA TGTGCCAGCTCACCAGTGGTGGAAACTAATGAAAAACTGTTTTTT. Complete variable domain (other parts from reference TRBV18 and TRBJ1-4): NAGVMQNPRHLVRRRGQEARLRCSPMKGHSHVYWYRQLPEEGLKFMVYLQKENIIDESGMPKERFSAEFPKEGPSILRIQQVVRGDSAAYFCASSPVVETNEKLFFGSGTQLSVL.

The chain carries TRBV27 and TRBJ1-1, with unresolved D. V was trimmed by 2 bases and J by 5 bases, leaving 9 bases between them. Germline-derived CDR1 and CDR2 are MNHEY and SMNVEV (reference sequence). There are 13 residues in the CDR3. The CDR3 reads CASSLPGWTEAFF. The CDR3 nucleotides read TGTGCCAGCAGTTTACCCGGGTGGACTGAAGCTTTCTTT.

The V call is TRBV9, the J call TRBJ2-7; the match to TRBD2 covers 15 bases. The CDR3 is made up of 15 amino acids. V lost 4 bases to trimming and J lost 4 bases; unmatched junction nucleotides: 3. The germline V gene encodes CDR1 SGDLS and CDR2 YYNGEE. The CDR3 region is CASSIGTSGGYEQYF. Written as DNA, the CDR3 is TGTGCCAGCAGCATCGGGACTAGCGGGGGGTACGAGCAGTACTTC.

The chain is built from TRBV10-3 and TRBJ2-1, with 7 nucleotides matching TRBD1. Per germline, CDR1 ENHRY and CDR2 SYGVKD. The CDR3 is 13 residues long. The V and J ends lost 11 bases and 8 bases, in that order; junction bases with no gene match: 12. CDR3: CAPTWGQSHEQFF. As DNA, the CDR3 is TGTGCCCCAACGTGGGGACAGTCACATGAGCAGTTCTTC.

In nucleotides, the CDR3 is TGTGCCAGCAGTTACGGGTCGAACACTGAAGCTTTCTTT. Translation: CASSYGSNTEAFF. The chain couples TRBV6-5 to TRBJ1-1; D is unresolved. V lost 2 bases and J 1 base, leaving 5 bases between the germline ends. The CDR3 consists of 13 residues. Germline V gene data show CDR1 as MNHEY and CDR2 as SVGAGI.